The 7 T cell receptor beta chains below were found in one sample sequenced in a study of early T cells in non-severe SARS-CoV-2 infection (dated by TCRdb to about 2021). The library was generated by 5' RACE. Sequencing was performed on a NextSeq 500. TCRdb's own reprocessing of the public reads used fastp at Q25 and MiXCR and kept productive beta chains. When rows share a CDR3 protein, they turn into one entry using the most common DNA and genes. The sample includes about 35,000 distinct CDR3 sequences, with about 5% observed a single time. The biggest ten clones account for over 12% of the sample. The sequenced material came from whole blood. The origin of the receptors is an adult who was a healthcare worker with PCR-confirmed SARS-CoV-2 infection or an uninfected control (not recorded which).

This clonotype was observed at least ten times. The genes are TRBV14 and TRBJ2-5, with a possible D match to TRBD2 (7 bases). Trimming stripped 4 bases from V and 2 bases from J, with 20 bases between. The CDR3 sequence is 17 residues long. CDR1 SGHDN and CDR2 FVKESK come from the germline V gene. The CDR3 DNA sequence: TGTGCCAGCAGCCCAGCCCCTGGCGGGGGCAAACAAGAGACCCAGTACTTC. Translated: CASSPAPGGGKQETQYF.

This clonotype was detected only a few times. V gene TRBV6-4 combines with J gene TRBJ2-3, with TRBD2 identical over 8 bases. The ends lost 6 bases at V and 1 base at J; junction bases unmatched: 12. The germline gives CDR1 MRHNA, CDR2 SNTAGT. The CDR3 totals 17 residues. The DNA for the CDR3 is TGTGCCAGCAGGCCCCACGGGGGGGCCCCAGGCACAGATACGCAGTATTTT. Protein product: CASRPHGGAPGTDTQYF.

The chain joins TRBV27 to TRBJ1-2, with unresolved D. The V gene lost 0 bases and the J gene lost 0 bases, with 17 bases spanning the gap. The CDR3 has 18 residues. Germline assignment: CDR1 MNHEY and CDR2 SMNVEV (reference sequence). The CDR3: CASSLSGGRPTANYGYTF. CDR3 nucleotides: TGTGCCAGCAGTTTATCTGGTGGGCGGCCGACGGCTAACTATGGCTACACCTTC.

At least ten counts were recorded for this clonotype. The rearrangement uses TRBV7-2 and TRBJ2-7; D not certain. The germline V gene encodes CDR1 SGHTA and CDR2 FQGNSA. The germline V and J ends were trimmed by 1 base and 6 bases, with 16 bases remaining between them. CDR3 length: 15 amino acids. The CDR3 region has the DNA TGTGCCAGCAGCTTAGGGCCGAGAGGTGTTGGCGAGCAGTACTTC. This sequence encodes CASSLGPRGVGEQYF.

The chain has TRBV27 and TRBJ1-5; 10 bases map to TRBD1. The V gene end was trimmed by 8 bases and the J gene end by 2 bases; junction bases not matched to a gene: 6. The germline V gene encodes CDR1 MNHEY and CDR2 SMNVEV (reference sequence). The CDR3 runs to 15 residues. CDR3 coding DNA: TGTGCCAGCCGGACAGGGGGATATGGCAATCAGCCCCAGCATTTT. Protein: CASRTGGYGNQPQHF.

This clonotype was detected many times. CDR3 sequence reads: CASSPDSSSYNEQFF. CDR3 DNA sequence: TGTGCCAGCTCACCAGACTCGAGCTCCTACAATGAGCAGTTCTTC. This chain connects TRBV18 to TRBJ2-1, with D unclear. Germline-derived CDR1 and CDR2 are KGHSH and LQKENI. V shed 2 bases and J shed 0 bases, with 8 bases lying between them. The CDR3 consists of 15 residues.

This clonotype was detected ten times or more. This rearrangement joins TRBV3-1 to TRBJ2-1; 8 bases agree with TRBD2. CDR3 length: 17 amino acids. Germline V gene sequence: CDR1 LGHDT, CDR2 YNNKEL (reference sequence). Trimming removed 0 bases from V and 5 bases from J; junction bases left unmatched: 9. CDR3 DNA: TGTGCCAGCAGCCAAGAGGCGGGAGGAGCGGACGACAATGAGCAGTTCTTC. This sequence encodes CASSQEAGGADDNEQFF.